The 23 T cell receptor beta chains presented below share a single source sample, sequenced in a study of long-term antiretroviral therapy in people with HIV (dated 2022 in TCRdb). The immunoSEQ hsTCRB v3.0 assay was used at survey level resolution for TRB variable region sequencing. This immuneACCESS table, as held by TCRdb, lists in-frame sequences with V and J called but not all clones. Of the missing ones, under half trace to an unresolved V gene in checked studies; the others have no known cause. Within this sample are tens of thousands of clones, with roughly four fifths of them counted one time only. The top ten hold 3.5% to 6% of the sample. The sample here was unsorted PBMCs, taken 0.5 years after starting antiretroviral therapy. Source of these receptors: a young man with HIV.

The rearrangement joins TRBV5-6 to TRBJ1-2, with D unresolved. This CDR3 is 13 amino acids long. Trimming left V 4 bases short and J 1 base short, with 8 bases between. The germline CDR1 and CDR2 sequences are SGHDT and YYEEEE. DNA of the CDR3: TGTGCCAGCAGCGGCCAGTTTAACTATGGCTACACCTTC. Residues: CASSGQFNYGYTF. The full variable domain, rest sourced from reference TRBV5-6 and TRBJ1-2, is DAGVTQSPTHLIKTRGQQVTLRCSPKSGHDTVSWYQQALGQGPQFIFQYYEEEERQRGNFPDRFSGHQFPNYSSELNVNALLLGDSALYLCASSGQFNYGYTFGSGTRLTVV.

The chain uses TRBV19 and TRBJ2-2; D is unresolved. This CDR3 contains 17 residues. Germline CDR1 LNHDA, CDR2 SQIVND (reference sequence). V gave up 4 bases and J gave up 0 bases, with 15 bases separating them. The CDR3 DNA sequence: TGTGCCAGTAGTAATAGAGGAATCCGCACGAACACCGGGGAGCTGTTTTTT. Residues: CASSNRGIRTNTGELFF.

The table lists this clone with a count of one. The gene calls are TRBV5-6 and TRBJ2-3, with D tentatively TRBD1 (5 bases). Between the trimmed V and J ends, which lost 0 bases and 1 base, there was a span of 6 bases. The CDR3 covers 14 residues. Per germline, CDR1 SGHDT and CDR2 YYEEEE. The CDR3 coding sequence is TGTGCCAGCAGCTTGGTACAGGGCACAGATACGCAGTATTTT. Amino acids: CASSLVQGTDTQYF.

This rearrangement joins TRBV7-9 to TRBJ2-3; 7 bases are shared with TRBD2. The V gene end was trimmed by 1 base and the J gene end by 2 bases; junction bases not matched to a gene: 9. This CDR3 has 17 residues. Germline V gives CDR1 SEHNR, CDR2 FQNEAQ (reference sequence). CDR3 sequence reads: CASSLVGAGEFTDTQYF. The DNA of the CDR3 is TGTGCCAGCAGCTTAGTGGGCGCGGGGGAATTCACAGATACGCAGTATTTT.

The V gene is TRBV6-6, the J gene TRBJ1-2; maybe TRBD1 (5 bases). The CDR3 extends over 13 amino acids. Trimming took 7 bases from V and 5 from J, leaving 14 bases between them. Per the germline V gene, CDR1 is MNHNY and CDR2 is SVGAGI (reference sequence). The CDR3 region is CASTLTDLYGYTF. The CDR3 region has the DNA TGTGCCAGCACCTTGACAGACCTATATGGCTACACCTTC.

The chain has TRBV7-9 and TRBJ2-5; 8 nucleotides align to TRBD2. V trimming: 6 bases; J trimming: 0 bases; junction bases outside the gene matches: 3. Germline values: CDR1 SEHNR, CDR2 FQNEAQ (reference sequence). This CDR3 has 14 residues. CDR3 protein: CASRRGANQETQYF. For the CDR3, the DNA is TGTGCCAGCAGGCGGGGGGCGAACCAAGAGACCCAGTACTTC.

The chain recombines TRBV11-2 with TRBJ1-1; D not resolved. Germline-derived CDR1 and CDR2 are SGHAT and FQNNGV. The CDR3 is made up of 14 amino acids. V was cut by 0 bases and J by 4 bases, with 9 bases left in between. The CDR3 DNA reads as TGTGCCAGCAGCTTAGATCTGGGCGTCACTGAAGCTTTCTTT. Translation: CASSLDLGVTEAFF.

The V and J genes are TRBV18 and TRBJ1-2; no clear D. Trimming left V 1 base short and J 5 bases short, with 14 bases between. The CDR3 has 15 amino acids. The germline V gene encodes CDR1 KGHSH and CDR2 LQKENI. This chain's CDR3 is CASSPHRVGQYGYTF. CDR3 bases: TGTGCCAGCTCACCACACCGGGTGGGCCAGTATGGCTACACCTTC.

The J gene is TRBJ1-5, the V gene TRBV27; maybe TRBD1 (5 bases). The ends were cut back, 6 bases at V and 0 bases at J, with 18 bases in the middle. The CDR3 is 17 residues long. CDR1 is MNHEY and CDR2 is SMNVEV in the germline V gene (reference sequence). The CDR3 coding sequence is TGTGCCAGCAGACCCGCAGTTGAGGGGTATAGCAATCAGCCCCAGCATTTT. It codes for CASRPAVEGYSNQPQHF.

The chain employs TRBV6-5 and TRBJ2-7; the D gene is possibly TRBD1 (6 bases). This CDR3 spans 14 amino acids. V was clipped by 5 bases and J by 4 bases, with 15 bases between them. Germline values: CDR1 MNHEY, CDR2 SVGAGI. DNA of the CDR3: TGTGCCAGCAGTCACCAGGGGCTGGAATACGAGCAGTACTTC. This gives the protein CASSHQGLEYEQYF.

The V and J genes are TRBV15 and TRBJ1-5; the match to TRBD1 covers 8 bases. CDR3 length: 15 amino acids. V shed 1 base and J 4 bases; nucleotides not matched to a gene: 3. Germline V gene sequence: CDR1 LNHNV, CDR2 YYDKDF (reference sequence). DNA for the CDR3: TGTGCCACCAGCAGAGCACGGACAGGGAATCAGCCCCAGCATTTT. Translating it yields CATSRARTGNQPQHF.

The V and J genes are TRBV6-1 and TRBJ2-2; D unclear. Germline CDR1 reads MNHNS; CDR2 reads SASEGT. This CDR3 is built from 13 residues. V was shortened by 2 bases and J by 3 bases, with 4 bases between the two germline ends. Here the CDR3 reads CASSETDTGELFF. The CDR3 DNA reads TGTGCCAGCAGTGAAACGGACACCGGGGAGCTGTTTTTT.

The rearrangement joins TRBV27 to TRBJ2-5; no reliable D call. The CDR3 is 13 residues long. The germline V gene encodes CDR1 MNHEY and CDR2 SMNVEV (reference sequence). V lost 3 bases and J 0 bases, leaving 5 bases between the germline ends. The CDR3 nucleotides read TGTGCCAGCAGTTTCGGGTACCAAGAGACCCAGTACTTC. This encodes CASSFGYQETQYF.

This clone appeared once. The chain is built from TRBV28 and TRBJ1-1, with TRBD1 as a possible D gene (6 bases). The germline V gene encodes CDR1 MDHEN and CDR2 SYDVKM. Between the trimmed V and J ends, which lost 1 base and 0 bases, there was a span of 18 bases. The CDR3 has 18 amino acids. The CDR3 DNA sequence: TGTGCCAGCAGTTTATTGGTTAACAACGGGACATTGAACACTGAAGCTTTCTTT. As protein: CASSLLVNNGTLNTEAFF.

The chain carries TRBV6-1 and TRBJ2-6; D is unresolved. The germline V gene encodes CDR1 MNHNS and CDR2 SASEGT. V was shortened by 1 base and J by 4 bases, with 11 bases between the two germline ends. The CDR3 sequence is 16 residues long. CDR3 bases: TGTGCCAGCAGTGAAGAGGCAGGTAGCGGGGCCAACGTCCTGACTTTC. Translation: CASSEEAGSGANVLTF.

The chain couples TRBV5-5 to TRBJ1-2, with 9 bases aligning to TRBD1. With V trimmed by 5 bases and J by 4 bases, 12 bases remained unmatched. CDR1 and CDR2 from the germline V gene are SGHKS and YYEKEE (reference sequence). This CDR3 region has 16 residues. CDR3 sequence (DNA): TGTGCCAGCAGTCCACGACAGGGGGGCGGAATCTATGGCTACACCTTC. Residues: CASSPRQGGGIYGYTF.

This chain uses TRBV5-6 with TRBJ1-6; 7 bases match TRBD1. This CDR3 is 14 amino acids long. The junction had 1 base not matched to a gene; V was cut back by 1 base and J by 6 bases. CDR1 is SGHDT, CDR2 YYEEEE, per germline. CDR3 nucleotide sequence: TGTGCCAGCAGCTTGCACAGGGGTAATTCACCCCTCCACTTT. It codes for CASSLHRGNSPLHF.

The V gene is TRBV30, the J gene TRBJ1-6; D gene unclear. V lost 8 bases and J 0 bases, leaving 14 bases between the germline ends. The CDR3 is 15 amino acids. The germline V gene has CDR1 GTSNPN and CDR2 SVGIG (reference sequence). The CDR3 loop reads CATPQSSSYNSPLHF. The CDR3 DNA reads as TGTGCCACCCCACAGTCCAGCTCCTATAATTCACCCCTCCACTTT.

The gene calls are TRBV4-3 and TRBJ1-1; D is uncertain. This CDR3 is 13 amino acids long. The V gene lost 5 bases and the J gene lost 10 bases, with 17 bases spanning the gap. CDR1 is LGHNA and CDR2 is YSLEER in the germline V gene. The CDR3 loop is CASSKMSGLGAFF. The CDR3 coding sequence is TGCGCCAGCAGCAAGATGTCAGGTTTAGGAGCTTTCTTT.

The chain recombines TRBV9 with TRBJ2-7; D not resolved. The CDR3 extends over 14 amino acids. CDR1 and CDR2 from the germline V gene are SGDLS and YYNGEE. V lost 0 bases, J lost 6 bases, and 13 bases lay in between. CDR3 nucleotides: TGTGCCAGCAGCGTAGATTTGGCGGCGCGCGAGCAGTACTTC. Protein product: CASSVDLAAREQYF.

In this sample, this clone is medium-sized (0.01 to 0.1%). The V gene is TRBV10-3, the J gene TRBJ2-7; the D gene is possibly TRBD1 (5 bases). The germline V gene encodes CDR1 ENHRY and CDR2 SYGVKD. This CDR3 is 14 amino acids long. Trimming removed 3 bases from V and 2 bases from J, with 11 bases in between. CDR3 coding DNA: TGTGCCATCAGTGACCCTACAGGAGCCTACGAGCAGTACTTC. Protein sequence: CAISDPTGAYEQYF.

CDR3 DNA sequence: TGTGCCAGCAGGACAACCAGGGGGGGATACAATGAGCAGTTCTTC. It encodes CASRTTRGGYNEQFF. The rearrangement uses TRBV7-2 and TRBJ2-1; either TRBD1 or TRBD2 may supply D (7 bases each). Trimming shortened V by 6 bases and J by 4 bases, and 16 bases separated the two germline ends. There are 15 residues in the CDR3. Germline CDR1 SGHTA, CDR2 FQGNSA.

The count of this clone is one. The chain links TRBV18 to TRBJ2-7, with 10 bases identical to TRBD2. V gave up 4 bases and J gave up 4 bases; unmatched junction bases: 4. The length of the CDR3 is 14 residues. Germline V gives CDR1 KGHSH, CDR2 LQKENI. The CDR3 loop reads CASSLGTSVYEQYF. CDR3 DNA sequence: TGTGCCAGCTCACTCGGGACTAGCGTTTACGAGCAGTACTTC.